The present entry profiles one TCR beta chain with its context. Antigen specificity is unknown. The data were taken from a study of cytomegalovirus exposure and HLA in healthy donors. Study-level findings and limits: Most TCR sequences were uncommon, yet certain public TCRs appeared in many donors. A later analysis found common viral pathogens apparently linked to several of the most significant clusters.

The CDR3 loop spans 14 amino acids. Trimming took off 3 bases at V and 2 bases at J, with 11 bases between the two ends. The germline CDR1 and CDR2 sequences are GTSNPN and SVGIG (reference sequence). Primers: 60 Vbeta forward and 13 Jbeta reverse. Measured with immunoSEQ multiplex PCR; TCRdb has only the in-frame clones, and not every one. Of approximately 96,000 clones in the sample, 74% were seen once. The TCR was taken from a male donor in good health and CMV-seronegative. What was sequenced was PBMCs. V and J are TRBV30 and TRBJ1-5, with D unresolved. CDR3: CAWSIASGNQPQHF. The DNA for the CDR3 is TGTGCCTGGAGCATAGCGTCGGGCAATCAGCCCCAGCATTTT.